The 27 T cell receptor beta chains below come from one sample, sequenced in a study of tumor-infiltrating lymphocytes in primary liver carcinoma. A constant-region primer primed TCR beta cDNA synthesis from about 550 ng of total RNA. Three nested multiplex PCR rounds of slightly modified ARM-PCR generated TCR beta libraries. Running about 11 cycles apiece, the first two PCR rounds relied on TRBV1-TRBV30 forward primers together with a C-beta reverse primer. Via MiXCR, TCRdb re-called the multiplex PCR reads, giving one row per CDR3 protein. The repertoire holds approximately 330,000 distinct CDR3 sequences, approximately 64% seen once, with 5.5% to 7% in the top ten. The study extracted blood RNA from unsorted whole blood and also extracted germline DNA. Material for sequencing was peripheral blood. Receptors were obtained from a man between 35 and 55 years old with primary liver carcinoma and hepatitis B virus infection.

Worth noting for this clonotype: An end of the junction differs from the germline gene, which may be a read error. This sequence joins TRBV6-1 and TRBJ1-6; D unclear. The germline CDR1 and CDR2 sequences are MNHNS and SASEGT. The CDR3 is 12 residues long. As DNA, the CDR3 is TGTGCCAGCAGTGAAACCCGCTCACGCCTCCACTTT. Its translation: CASSETRSRLHF.

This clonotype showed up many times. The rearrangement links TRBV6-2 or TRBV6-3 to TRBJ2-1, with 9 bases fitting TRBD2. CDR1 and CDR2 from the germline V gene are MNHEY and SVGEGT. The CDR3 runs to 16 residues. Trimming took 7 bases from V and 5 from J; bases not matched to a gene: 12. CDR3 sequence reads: CASNLRTGLADNEQFF. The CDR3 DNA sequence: TGTGCCAGCAACTTAAGGACGGGACTAGCAGACAATGAGCAGTTCTTC.

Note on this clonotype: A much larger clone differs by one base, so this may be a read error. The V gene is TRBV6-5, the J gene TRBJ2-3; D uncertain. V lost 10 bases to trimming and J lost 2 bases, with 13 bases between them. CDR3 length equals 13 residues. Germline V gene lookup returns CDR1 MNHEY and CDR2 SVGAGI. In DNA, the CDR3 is TGTGCCACGATGGGCGGAAACACAGATACGCAGTATTTT. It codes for CATMGGNTDTQYF.

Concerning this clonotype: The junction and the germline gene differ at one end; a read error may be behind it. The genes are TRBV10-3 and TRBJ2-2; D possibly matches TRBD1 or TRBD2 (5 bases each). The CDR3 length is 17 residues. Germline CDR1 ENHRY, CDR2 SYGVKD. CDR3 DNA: TGTGCCTCCAGGGTGGAATCCGGGACGGCGAACACCGGGGAGCCGTTTTTT. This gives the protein CASRVESGTANTGEPFF.

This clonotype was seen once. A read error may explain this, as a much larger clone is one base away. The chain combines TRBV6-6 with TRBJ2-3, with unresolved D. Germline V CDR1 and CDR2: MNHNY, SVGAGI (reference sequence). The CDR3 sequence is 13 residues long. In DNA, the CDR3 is TGTGCCAGCGAGCCACAAGGAACAGATACGCACTATTTT. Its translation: CASEPQGTDTHYF.

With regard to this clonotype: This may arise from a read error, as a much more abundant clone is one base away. CDR3 nucleotides: TGTGCCAGCGGGCAGGGGAGTCAGCCCCAGCATTTT. Translating it yields CASGQGSQPQHF. The rearrangement links TRBV6-6 to TRBJ1-5; tentatively, D is TRBD1 (6 bases). V was cut by 8 bases and J by 6 bases, with 11 bases left in between. CDR3 length: 12 amino acids. Germline V gives CDR1 MNHNY, CDR2 SVGAGI (reference sequence).

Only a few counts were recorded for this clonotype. The CDR3 DNA reads TGTGCCAGCTCACCGACAGGGCAAAACGATCAGCCCCAGCATTTT. Translated: CASSPTGQNDQPQHF. The rearrangement links TRBV18 to TRBJ1-5; 7 nucleotides match TRBD1. The trim removed 3 bases at V and 5 bases at J, leaving 7 bases unmatched. Per the germline V gene, CDR1 is KGHSH and CDR2 is LQKENI. The CDR3 spans 15 residues. Based on the CDR3 plus reference TRBV18 and TRBJ1-5, the full variable domain is NAGVMQNPRHLVRRRGQEARLRCSPMKGHSHVYWYRQLPEEGLKFMVYLQKENIIDESGMPKERFSAEFPKEGPSILRIQQVVRGDSAAYFCASSPTGQNDQPQHFGDGTRLSIL.

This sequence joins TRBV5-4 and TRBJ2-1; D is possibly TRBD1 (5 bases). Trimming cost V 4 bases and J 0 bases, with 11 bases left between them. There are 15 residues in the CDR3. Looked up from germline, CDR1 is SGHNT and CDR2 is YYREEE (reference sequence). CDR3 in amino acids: CASSLRQNSYNEQFF. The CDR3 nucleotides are TGTGCCAGCAGCCTTAGACAGAACTCCTACAATGAGCAGTTCTTC.

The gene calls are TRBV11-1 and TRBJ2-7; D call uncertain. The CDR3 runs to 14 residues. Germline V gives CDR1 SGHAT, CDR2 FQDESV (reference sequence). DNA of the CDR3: TGTTCCAACAGCTCAAGAGTAAATAACTACGAGCAGTACTTC. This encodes CSNSSRVNNYEQYF.

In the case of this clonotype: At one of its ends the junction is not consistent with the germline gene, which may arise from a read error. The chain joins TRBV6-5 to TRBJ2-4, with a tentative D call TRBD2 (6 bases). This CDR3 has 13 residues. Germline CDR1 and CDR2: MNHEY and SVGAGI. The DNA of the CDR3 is TGTGTCAGCAGCGGGTGCGCGTTAAACATTCAGTACTTC. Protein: CVSSGCALNIQYF.

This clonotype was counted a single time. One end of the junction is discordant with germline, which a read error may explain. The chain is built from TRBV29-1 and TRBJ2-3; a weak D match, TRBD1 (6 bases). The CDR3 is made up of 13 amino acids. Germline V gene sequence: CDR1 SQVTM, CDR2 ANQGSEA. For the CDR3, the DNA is TGCAGCGTTGAAGGGGGGCTGACAGATACGCTGTATTTT. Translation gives CSVEGGLTDTLYF.

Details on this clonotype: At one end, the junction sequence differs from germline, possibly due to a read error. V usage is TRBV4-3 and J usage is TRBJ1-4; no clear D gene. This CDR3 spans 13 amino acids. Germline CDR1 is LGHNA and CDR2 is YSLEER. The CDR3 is CASGQDRSEKLFF. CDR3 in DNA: TGTGCCAGCGGCCAAGATCGTAGCGAAAAACTGTTTTTT.

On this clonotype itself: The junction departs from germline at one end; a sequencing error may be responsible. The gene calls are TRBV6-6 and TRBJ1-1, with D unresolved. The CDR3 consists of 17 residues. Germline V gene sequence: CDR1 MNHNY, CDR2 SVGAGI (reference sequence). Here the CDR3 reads CASSYGPGSYMNAEAFF. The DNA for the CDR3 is TGTGCCAGCAGTTACGGGCCGGGGAGTTACATGAACGCTGAAGCTTTCTTT.

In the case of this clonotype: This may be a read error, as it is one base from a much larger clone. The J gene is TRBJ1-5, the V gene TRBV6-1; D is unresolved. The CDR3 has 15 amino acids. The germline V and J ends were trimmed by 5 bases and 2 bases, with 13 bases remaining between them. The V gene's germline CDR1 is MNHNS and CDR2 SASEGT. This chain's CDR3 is CASSKEQSRNQPQHF. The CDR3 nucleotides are TGTGCCAGCAGTAAAGAGCAAAGTCGCAATCAGCCCCAGCATTTT.

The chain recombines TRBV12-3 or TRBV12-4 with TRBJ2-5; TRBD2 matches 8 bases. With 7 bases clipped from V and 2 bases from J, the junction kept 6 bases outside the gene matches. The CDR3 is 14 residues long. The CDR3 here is CASTMGLVQETQYF. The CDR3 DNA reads TGTGCCAGCACTATGGGACTAGTGCAAGAGACCCAGTACTTC.

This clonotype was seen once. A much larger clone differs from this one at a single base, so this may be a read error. The CDR3 nucleotides are TGTGTCAGCAGTTTGACGGAGGGGGCCCGGGCTTTCTTT. Amino acids: CVSSLTEGARAFF. The rearrangement uses TRBV12-3 or TRBV12-4 and TRBJ1-1; 7 bases line up with TRBD1. The length of the CDR3 is 13 residues.

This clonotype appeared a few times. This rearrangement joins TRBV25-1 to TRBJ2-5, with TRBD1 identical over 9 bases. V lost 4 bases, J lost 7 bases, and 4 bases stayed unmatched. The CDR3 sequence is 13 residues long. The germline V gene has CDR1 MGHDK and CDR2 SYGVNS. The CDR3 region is CASSAGQGGTQYF. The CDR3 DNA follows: TGTGCCAGCAGTGCGGGACAGGGTGGGACCCAGTACTTC.

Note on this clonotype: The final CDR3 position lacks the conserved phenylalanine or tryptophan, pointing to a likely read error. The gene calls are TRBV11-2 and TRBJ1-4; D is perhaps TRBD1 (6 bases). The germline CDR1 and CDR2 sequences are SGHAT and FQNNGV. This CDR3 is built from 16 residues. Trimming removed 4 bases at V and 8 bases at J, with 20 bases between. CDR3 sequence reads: CASSSEPHRVREKLFL. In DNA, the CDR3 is TGTGCCAGCAGCTCCGAACCACACAGGGTCCGGGAAAAACTGTTTTTA.

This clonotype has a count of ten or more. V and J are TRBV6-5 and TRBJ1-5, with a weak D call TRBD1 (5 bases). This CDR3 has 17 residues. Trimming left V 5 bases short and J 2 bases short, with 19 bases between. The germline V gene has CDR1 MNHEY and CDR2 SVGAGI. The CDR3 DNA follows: TGTGCCAGCAGTCCTAGGGCCGTAGGGGTCCGCAATCAGCCCCAGCATTTT. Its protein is CASSPRAVGVRNQPQHF.

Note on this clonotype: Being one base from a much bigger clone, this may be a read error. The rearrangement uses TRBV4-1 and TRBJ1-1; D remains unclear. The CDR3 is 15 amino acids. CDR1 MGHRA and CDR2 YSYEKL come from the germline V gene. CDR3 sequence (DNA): TGCGCCAGCAGCCAAGTAGGTAGTCCGAACACTAAAGCTTTCTTT. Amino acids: CASSQVGSPNTKAFF.

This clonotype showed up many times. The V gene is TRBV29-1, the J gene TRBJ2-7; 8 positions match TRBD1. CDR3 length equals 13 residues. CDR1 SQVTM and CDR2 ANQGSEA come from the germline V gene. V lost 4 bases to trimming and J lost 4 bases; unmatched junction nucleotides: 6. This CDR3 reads CSVGQGAKYEQYF. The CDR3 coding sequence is TGCAGCGTTGGTCAGGGGGCGAAGTACGAGCAGTACTTC.

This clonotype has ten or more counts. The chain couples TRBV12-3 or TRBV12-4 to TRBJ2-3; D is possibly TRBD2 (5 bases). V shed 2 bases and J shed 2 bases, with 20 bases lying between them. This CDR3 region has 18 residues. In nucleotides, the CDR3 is TGTGCCAGCAGTTTAAAGTTCGGGAAGGAGTCCTACACAGATACGCAGTATTTT. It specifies CASSLKFGKESYTDTQYF.

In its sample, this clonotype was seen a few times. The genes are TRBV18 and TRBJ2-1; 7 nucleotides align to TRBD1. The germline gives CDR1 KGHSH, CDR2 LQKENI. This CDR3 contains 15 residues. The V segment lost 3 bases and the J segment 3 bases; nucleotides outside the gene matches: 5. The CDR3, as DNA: TGTGCCAGCTCACCTGGGGACAGCCTCTACAATGAGCAGTTCTTC. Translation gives CASSPGDSLYNEQFF.

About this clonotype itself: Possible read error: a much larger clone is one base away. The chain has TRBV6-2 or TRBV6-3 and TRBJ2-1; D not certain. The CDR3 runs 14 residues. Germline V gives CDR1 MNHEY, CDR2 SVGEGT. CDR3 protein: CASSSDGSFNEQFF. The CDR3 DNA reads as TGTGCCAGCAGTTCGGACGGCTCCTTCAATGAGCAGTTCTTC.

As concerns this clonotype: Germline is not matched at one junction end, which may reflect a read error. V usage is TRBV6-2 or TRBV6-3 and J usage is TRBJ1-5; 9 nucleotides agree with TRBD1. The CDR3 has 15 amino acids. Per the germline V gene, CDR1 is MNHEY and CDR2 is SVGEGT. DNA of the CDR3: TGTGCCAGCAGCCCACAGGGGGCGGGCAATCAGCCCCAGCGTTTT. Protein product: CASSPQGAGNQPQRF.

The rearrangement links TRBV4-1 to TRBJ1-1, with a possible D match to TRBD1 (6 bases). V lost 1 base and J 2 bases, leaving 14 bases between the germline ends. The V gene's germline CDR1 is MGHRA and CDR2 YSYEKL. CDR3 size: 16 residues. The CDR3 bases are TGCGCCAGCAGCCAAGGACCGACAGGTATCAACACTGAAGCTTTCTTT. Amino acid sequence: CASSQGPTGINTEAFF.

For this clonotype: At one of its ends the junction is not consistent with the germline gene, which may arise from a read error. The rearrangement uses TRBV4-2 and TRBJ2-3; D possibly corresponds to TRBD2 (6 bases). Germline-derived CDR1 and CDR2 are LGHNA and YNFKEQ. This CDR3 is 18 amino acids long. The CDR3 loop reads CASSQEWRAGWRTYTQYF. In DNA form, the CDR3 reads TGTGCCAGCAGCCAAGAGTGGAGGGCGGGATGGCGCACATATACGCAGTATTTT.